Listed below are T cell receptor beta chains from one sample, sequenced in a study of T-cell memory formation after mild COVID-19. TCRdb re-analysed the 5' RACE reads in MiXCR, keeping a single row per CDR3 protein. The sample has some 190,000 distinct CDR3 sequences, about a sixth seen once. The sequencing input was PBMCs or a T cell subset sorted from them (not recorded which). The origin of the receptors is an adult woman who had mild COVID-19 (a few samples of this study predate the infection). Cell type and time point are not known. The CDR3 runs from the conserved cysteine through the conserved F or W. The order of the fields is clone size, J gene, D gene, V gene, CDR3 DNA, CDR3 protein. A D gene is named only where the DNA matches it firmly. Expanded clones get a size class; other rows say once, few or many, or leave the size out.

clone size: .; J gene: TRBJ1-2; D gene: .; V gene: TRBV10-3; CDR3 DNA: TGTGCCATCAGTGATGGTGCTAACTATGGCTACACCTTC; CDR3 protein: CAISDGANYGYTF
clone size: few; J gene: TRBJ1-1; D gene: .; V gene: TRBV7-9; CDR3 DNA: TGTGCCAGCAGTCACAGGGAACGGAACACTGAAGCTTTCTTT; CDR3 protein: CASSHRERNTEAFF
clone size: .; J gene: TRBJ2-6; D gene: TRBD2; V gene: TRBV7-6; CDR3 DNA: TGTGCCAGCAGCTTAGGGCTAGCGGGGACTGGGGCCAACGTCCTGACTTTC; CDR3 protein: CASSLGLAGTGANVLTF
clone size: .; J gene: TRBJ2-1; D gene: TRBD2; V gene: TRBV7-2; CDR3 DNA: TGTGCCAGCAGCTCCGCGGGGAGTAGCGGGAGGGGTGAGCAGTTCTTC; CDR3 protein: CASSSAGSSGRGEQFF
clone size: many; J gene: TRBJ2-7; D gene: .; V gene: TRBV5-5; CDR3 DNA: TGTGCCAGCAGCTTGAGAGGGGCCGAGCAGTACTTC; CDR3 protein: CASSLRGAEQYF
clone size: .; J gene: TRBJ2-3; D gene: TRBD2; V gene: TRBV30; CDR3 DNA: TGTGCCCTCTCCTATAGCGGGAGGTTGGCTACGCAGTATTTT; CDR3 protein: CALSYSGRLATQYF
clone size: .; J gene: TRBJ1-3; D gene: .; V gene: TRBV12-3/TRBV12-4; CDR3 DNA: TGTGCCAGCAGTCCCACAGGGACTGGAAACACCATATATTTT; CDR3 protein: CASSPTGTGNTIYF
clone size: few; J gene: TRBJ1-1; D gene: .; V gene: TRBV14; CDR3 DNA: TGTGCCAGCAGCCAAGTTAAGGGTGAAGCTTTCTTT; CDR3 protein: CASSQVKGEAFF
clone size: few; J gene: TRBJ1-1; D gene: TRBD1; V gene: TRBV20-1; CDR3 DNA: TGCAGTGCTAACGGACAGGGAAGAGTCGCTGAAGCTTTCTTT; CDR3 protein: CSANGQGRVAEAFF
clone size: .; J gene: TRBJ2-3; D gene: TRBD2; V gene: TRBV30; CDR3 DNA: TGTGCCTGGGGACTAGCGGGGGCCGGGGGTACGCAGTATTTT; CDR3 protein: CAWGLAGAGGTQYF
clone size: .; J gene: TRBJ1-5; D gene: .; V gene: TRBV6-5; CDR3 DNA: TGTGCCAGCAGTTCGCTCACCCAGGGATATCAGCCCCAGCATTTT; CDR3 protein: CASSSLTQGYQPQHF
clone size: .; J gene: TRBJ2-3; D gene: TRBD2; V gene: TRBV12-3/TRBV12-4; CDR3 DNA: TGTGCCAGCAGTACCCGACTAGCGGGGGGGCGAGATACGCAGTATTTT; CDR3 protein: CASSTRLAGGRDTQYF
clone size: few; J gene: TRBJ1-5; D gene: .; V gene: TRBV12-3/TRBV12-4; CDR3 DNA: TGTGCCAGCAGTTTTAACAGCAATCAGCCCCAGCATTTT; CDR3 protein: CASSFNSNQPQHF
clone size: few; J gene: TRBJ2-7; D gene: .; V gene: TRBV20-1; CDR3 DNA: TGCAGTGCTAGAGGTACGGACTCCTACGAGCAGTACTTC; CDR3 protein: CSARGTDSYEQYF
clone size: .; J gene: TRBJ2-2; D gene: .; V gene: TRBV7-3; CDR3 DNA: TGTGCCAGCAGCTTATGGTCGGGAGTAAGGAACACCGGGGAGCTGTTTTTT; CDR3 protein: CASSLWSGVRNTGELFF
clone size: .; J gene: TRBJ2-7; D gene: .; V gene: TRBV5-1; CDR3 DNA: TGCGCCAGCAGCTTGGGGACAGAAGGATGGCGCGAGCAGTACTTC; CDR3 protein: CASSLGTEGWREQYF
clone size: many; J gene: TRBJ2-7; D gene: TRBD1; V gene: TRBV7-6; CDR3 DNA: TGTGCCAGCAGCTCACAGGGGTCGAGCTCCTACGAGCAGTACTTC; CDR3 protein: CASSSQGSSSYEQYF
clone size: .; J gene: TRBJ2-3; D gene: .; V gene: TRBV3-1; CDR3 DNA: TGTGCCAGCAGCCGGGGGACCACAGATACGCAGTATTTT; CDR3 protein: CASSRGTTDTQYF
clone size: few; J gene: TRBJ2-3; D gene: TRBD2; V gene: TRBV20-1; CDR3 DNA: TGCAGTGCCACAGCGGGAGGGAGCACAGATACGCAGTATTTT; CDR3 protein: CSATAGGSTDTQYF
clone size: .; J gene: TRBJ1-4; D gene: .; V gene: TRBV18; CDR3 DNA: TGTGCCAGCTCAGCGACAGCAACTAATGAAAAACTGTTTTTT; CDR3 protein: CASSATATNEKLFF
clone size: few; J gene: TRBJ2-1; D gene: .; V gene: TRBV5-5; CDR3 DNA: TGTGCCAGCAGCTTTGGGGTGGGTGAGCAGTTCTTC; CDR3 protein: CASSFGVGEQFF
clone size: .; J gene: TRBJ2-3; D gene: TRBD2; V gene: TRBV29-1; CDR3 DNA: TGCAGCGCCGACGGGAGCGGGGGTAACACAGATACGCAGTATTTT; CDR3 protein: CSADGSGGNTDTQYF
clone size: .; J gene: TRBJ1-1; D gene: .; V gene: TRBV12-3/TRBV12-4; CDR3 DNA: TGTGCCAGCAGTCCACAGGGATTCGCAGCTTTCTTT; CDR3 protein: CASSPQGFAAFF
clone size: few; J gene: TRBJ1-1; D gene: .; V gene: TRBV29-1; CDR3 DNA: TGCAGCGTTACCGCGACAAGTTCGAACACTGAAGCTTTCTTT; CDR3 protein: CSVTATSSNTEAFF
clone size: .; J gene: TRBJ2-7; D gene: TRBD1; V gene: TRBV7-2; CDR3 DNA: TGTGCCAGCGGACGAGGGGGCTCGGGAAACGAGCAGTACTTC; CDR3 protein: CASGRGGSGNEQYF
clone size: .; J gene: TRBJ1-2; D gene: .; V gene: TRBV20-1; CDR3 DNA: TGCAGTGGGGATGCGGGTCTGGGGGAGTTGGATGGCTACACCTTC; CDR3 protein: CSGDAGLGELDGYTF
clone size: .; J gene: TRBJ2-1; D gene: TRBD2; V gene: TRBV5-1; CDR3 DNA: TGCGCCAGCAGCTCCATAGGGACTAGCGGGAGAAATGAGCAGTTCTTC; CDR3 protein: CASSSIGTSGRNEQFF
clone size: .; J gene: TRBJ2-1; D gene: TRBD1; V gene: TRBV6-2/TRBV6-3; CDR3 DNA: TGTGCCAGCAGTACCCGACAGGGGGCGAACAATGAGCAGTTCTTC; CDR3 protein: CASSTRQGANNEQFF
clone size: .; J gene: TRBJ1-1; D gene: .; V gene: TRBV11-2; CDR3 DNA: TGTGCCAGCAGCTTAGAGAGAACGGTAGCTTTCTTT; CDR3 protein: CASSLERTVAFF
clone size: few; J gene: TRBJ1-1; D gene: .; V gene: TRBV5-1; CDR3 DNA: TGCGCCAGCAGCTGGGAGAACACTGAAGCTTTCTTT; CDR3 protein: CASSWENTEAFF
clone size: many; J gene: TRBJ2-1; D gene: TRBD2; V gene: TRBV4-2; CDR3 DNA: TGTGCCAGCAGCCAAGATCGGGCTAGCGGGTACAATGAGCAGTTCTTC; CDR3 protein: CASSQDRASGYNEQFF
clone size: many; J gene: TRBJ2-3; D gene: .; V gene: TRBV7-9; CDR3 DNA: TGTGCCAGCAGCTTAGTCGGCACACAGACAGATACGCAGTATTTT; CDR3 protein: CASSLVGTQTDTQYF